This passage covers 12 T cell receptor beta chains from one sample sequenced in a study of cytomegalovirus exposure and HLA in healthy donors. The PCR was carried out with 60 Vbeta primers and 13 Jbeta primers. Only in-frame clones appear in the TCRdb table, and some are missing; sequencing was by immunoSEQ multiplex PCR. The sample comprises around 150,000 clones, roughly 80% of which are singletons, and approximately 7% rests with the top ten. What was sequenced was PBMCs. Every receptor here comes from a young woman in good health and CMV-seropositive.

The CDR3: CASSSLAGTDTQYF. The CDR3 bases are TGCGCCAGCAGCTCACTAGCAGGCACAGATACGCAGTATTTT. The gene calls are TRBV5-1 and TRBJ2-3; TRBD2 might be the D (6 bases). Between the trimmed V and J ends, which lost 3 bases and 1 base, there was a span of 9 bases. This CDR3 has 14 residues. CDR1 is SGHRS, CDR2 YFSETQ, per germline.

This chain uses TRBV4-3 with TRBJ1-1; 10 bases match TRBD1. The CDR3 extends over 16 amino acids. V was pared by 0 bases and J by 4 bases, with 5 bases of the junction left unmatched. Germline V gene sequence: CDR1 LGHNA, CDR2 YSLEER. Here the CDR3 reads CASSQDGTGEGTEAFF. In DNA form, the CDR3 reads TGCGCCAGCAGCCAAGACGGGACAGGGGAGGGCACTGAAGCTTTCTTT.

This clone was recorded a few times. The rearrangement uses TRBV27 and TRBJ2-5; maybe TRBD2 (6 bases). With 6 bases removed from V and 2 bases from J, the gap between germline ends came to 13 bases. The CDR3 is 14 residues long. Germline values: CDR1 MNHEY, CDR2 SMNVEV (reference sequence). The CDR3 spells CASRRPGGQETQYF. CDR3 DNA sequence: TGTGCCAGCAGAAGACCTGGGGGGCAAGAGACCCAGTACTTC.

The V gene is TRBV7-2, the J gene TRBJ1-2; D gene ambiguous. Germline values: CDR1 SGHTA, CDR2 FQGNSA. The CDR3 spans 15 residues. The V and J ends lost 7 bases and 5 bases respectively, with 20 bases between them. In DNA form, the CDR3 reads TGTGCCAGCACCAACTCCCATCAGGCACTTTATGGCTACACCTTC. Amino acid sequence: CASTNSHQALYGYTF.

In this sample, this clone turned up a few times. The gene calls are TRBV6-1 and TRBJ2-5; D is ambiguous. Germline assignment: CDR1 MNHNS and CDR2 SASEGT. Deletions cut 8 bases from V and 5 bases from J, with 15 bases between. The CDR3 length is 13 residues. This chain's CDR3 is CASGGVARETQYF. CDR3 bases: TGTGCCAGCGGTGGGGTCGCGCGGGAGACCCAGTACTTC.

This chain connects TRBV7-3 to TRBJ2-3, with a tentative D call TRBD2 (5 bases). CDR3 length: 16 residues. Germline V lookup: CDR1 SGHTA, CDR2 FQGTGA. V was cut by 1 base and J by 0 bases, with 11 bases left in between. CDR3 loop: CASSLNGRTSTDTQYF. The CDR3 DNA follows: TGTGCCAGCAGCTTAAACGGGCGGACTAGCACAGATACGCAGTATTTT.

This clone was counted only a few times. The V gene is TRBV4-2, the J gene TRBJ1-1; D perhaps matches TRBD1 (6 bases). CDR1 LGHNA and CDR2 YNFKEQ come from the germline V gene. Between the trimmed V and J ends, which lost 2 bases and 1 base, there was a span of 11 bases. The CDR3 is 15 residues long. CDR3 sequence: CASSQQQGPNTEAFF. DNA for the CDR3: TGTGCCAGCAGCCAACAACAGGGCCCGAACACTGAAGCTTTCTTT.

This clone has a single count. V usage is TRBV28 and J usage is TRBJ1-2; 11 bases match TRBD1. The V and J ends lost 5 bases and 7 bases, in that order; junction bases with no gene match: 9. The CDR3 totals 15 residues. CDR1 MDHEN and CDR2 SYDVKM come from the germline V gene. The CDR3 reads CASSVPGQGEFGYTF. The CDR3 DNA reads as TGTGCCAGCAGTGTACCGGGACAGGGGGAATTTGGCTACACCTTC.

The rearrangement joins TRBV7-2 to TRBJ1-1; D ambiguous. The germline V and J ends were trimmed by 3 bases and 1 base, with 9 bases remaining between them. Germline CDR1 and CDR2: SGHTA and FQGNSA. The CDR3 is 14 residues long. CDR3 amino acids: CASSFQLANTEAFF. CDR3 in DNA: TGTGCCAGCAGCTTTCAGTTGGCGAACACTGAAGCTTTCTTT.

This CDR3 reads CASREDNEQFF. Written as DNA, the CDR3 is TGTGCCAGCCGGGAGGACAATGAGCAGTTCTTC. The chain is built from TRBV6-5 and TRBJ2-1; 7 nucleotides line up with TRBD2. The trim removed 8 bases at V and 5 bases at J, leaving 0 bases unmatched. The length of the CDR3 is 11 residues. Germline CDR1 reads MNHEY; CDR2 reads SVGAGI.

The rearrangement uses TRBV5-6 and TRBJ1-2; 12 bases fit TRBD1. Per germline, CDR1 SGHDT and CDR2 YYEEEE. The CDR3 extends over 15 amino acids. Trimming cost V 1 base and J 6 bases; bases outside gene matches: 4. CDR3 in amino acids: CASSLSGTGGHGYTF. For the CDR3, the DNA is TGTGCCAGCAGCTTGTCCGGGACAGGGGGCCATGGCTACACCTTC. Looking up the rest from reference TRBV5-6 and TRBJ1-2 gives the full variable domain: DAGVTQSPTHLIKTRGQQVTLRCSPKSGHDTVSWYQQALGQGPQFIFQYYEEEERQRGNFPDRFSGHQFPNYSSELNVNALLLGDSALYLCASSLSGTGGHGYTFGSGTRLTVV.

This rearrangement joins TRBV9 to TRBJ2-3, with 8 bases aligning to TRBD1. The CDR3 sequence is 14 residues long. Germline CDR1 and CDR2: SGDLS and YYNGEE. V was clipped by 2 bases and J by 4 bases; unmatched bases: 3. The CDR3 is CASSVGRGPDTQYF. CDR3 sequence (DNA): TGTGCCAGCAGCGTCGGCAGGGGGCCAGATACGCAGTATTTT.